Given below is one TCR beta chain in context. Authors' analysis steps: Estimation of nucleated cell counts relied on the amplification of reference gene primers. Produced via immunoSEQ multiplex PCR; TCRdb's table is partial and in-frame only. V, J and clone size reflect that table, while D and trimming were determined from the DNA. The data hold about 100,000 clones, with 70% to 80% observed a single time. This sample is drawn from a study of blood T cell repertoires in COVID-19. Turning to the study itself: Specimens from acute and convalescent COVID-19 originated in the United States, Italy and Spain. Sources were T cells, B-cell-depleted T cells, or PBMCs; the material itself was cDNA or gDNA.

Germline CDR1 and CDR2: SQVTM and ANQGSEA. Between the trimmed V and J ends, which lost 1 base and 11 bases, there was a span of 12 bases. The CDR3 has 12 amino acids. This receptor was obtained from a woman between 65 and 79 years old with acute or convalescent COVID-19. Material: peripheral blood. The rearrangement joins TRBV29-1 to TRBJ1-5; D uncertain. The CDR3 DNA reads TGCAGCGTTGAAGGTATCAGTTCAACCCAGCATTTT. It yields the protein CSVEGISSTQHF.